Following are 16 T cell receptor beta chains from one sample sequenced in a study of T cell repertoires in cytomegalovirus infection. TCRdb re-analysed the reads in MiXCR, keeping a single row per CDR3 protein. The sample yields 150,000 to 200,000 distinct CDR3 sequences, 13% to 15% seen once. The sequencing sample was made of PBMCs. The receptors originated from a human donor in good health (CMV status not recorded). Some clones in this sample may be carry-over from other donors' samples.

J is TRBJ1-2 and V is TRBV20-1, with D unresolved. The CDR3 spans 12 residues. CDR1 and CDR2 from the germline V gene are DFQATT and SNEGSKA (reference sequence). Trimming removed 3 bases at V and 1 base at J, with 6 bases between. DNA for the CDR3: TGCAGTGCTAGTAACATTAACTATGGCTACACCTTC. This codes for CSASNINYGYTF.

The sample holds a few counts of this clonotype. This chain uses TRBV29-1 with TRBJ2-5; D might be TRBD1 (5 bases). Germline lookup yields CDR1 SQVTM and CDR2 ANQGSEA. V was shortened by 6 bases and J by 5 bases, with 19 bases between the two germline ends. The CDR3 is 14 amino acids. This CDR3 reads CSVSLRAGRETQYF. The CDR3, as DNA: TGCAGCGTGAGCCTCCGAGCAGGGCGGGAGACCCAGTACTTC.

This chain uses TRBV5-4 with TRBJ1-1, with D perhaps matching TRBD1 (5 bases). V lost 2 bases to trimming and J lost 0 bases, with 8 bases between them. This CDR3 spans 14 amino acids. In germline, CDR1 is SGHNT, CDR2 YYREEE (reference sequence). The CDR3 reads CASSFGTMNTEAFF. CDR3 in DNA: TGTGCCAGCAGCTTTGGGACCATGAACACTGAAGCTTTCTTT.

The CDR3 spells CASSLAGQAIASYNEQFF. The CDR3 region has the DNA TGTGCCAGCAGCTTGGCCGGACAGGCCATAGCCTCCTACAATGAGCAGTTCTTC. The chain carries TRBV5-4 and TRBJ2-1; TRBD1 matches 7 bases. V dropped 0 bases and J dropped 0; count of bases not matched to a gene: 9. Germline V CDR1 and CDR2: SGHNT, YYREEE (reference sequence). CDR3 size: 18 residues.

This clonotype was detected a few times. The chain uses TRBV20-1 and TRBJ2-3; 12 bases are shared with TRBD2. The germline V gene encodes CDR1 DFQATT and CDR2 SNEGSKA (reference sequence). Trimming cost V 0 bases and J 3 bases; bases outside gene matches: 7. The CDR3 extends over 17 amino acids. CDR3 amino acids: CSARDALAGGRTDTQYF. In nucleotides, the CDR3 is TGCAGTGCTAGAGATGCCCTAGCGGGAGGGCGGACAGATACGCAGTATTTT.

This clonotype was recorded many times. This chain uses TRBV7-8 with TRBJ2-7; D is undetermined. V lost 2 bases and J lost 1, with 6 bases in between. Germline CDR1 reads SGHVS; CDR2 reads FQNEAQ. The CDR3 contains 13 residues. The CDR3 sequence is CASSLKVSYEQYF. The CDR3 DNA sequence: TGTGCCAGCAGCTTAAAAGTATCCTACGAGCAGTACTTC. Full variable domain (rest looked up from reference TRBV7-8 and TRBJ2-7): GAGVSQSPRYKVAKRGQDVALRCDPISGHVSLFWYQQALGQGPEFLTYFQNEAQLDKSGLPSDRFFAERPEGSVSTLKIQRTQQEDSAVYLCASSLKVSYEQYFGPGTRLTVT.

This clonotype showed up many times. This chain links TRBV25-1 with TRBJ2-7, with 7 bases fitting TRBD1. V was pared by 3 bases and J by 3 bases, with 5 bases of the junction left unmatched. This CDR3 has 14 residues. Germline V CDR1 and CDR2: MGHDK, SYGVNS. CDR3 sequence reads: CASSEDGTDYEQYF. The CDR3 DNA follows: TGTGCCAGCAGTGAGGACGGGACAGACTACGAGCAGTACTTC.

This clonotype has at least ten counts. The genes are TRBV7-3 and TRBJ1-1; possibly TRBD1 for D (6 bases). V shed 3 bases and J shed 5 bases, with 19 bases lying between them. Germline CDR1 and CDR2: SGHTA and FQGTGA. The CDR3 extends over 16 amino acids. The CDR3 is CASSFRPRGMGTEAFF. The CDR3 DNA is TGTGCCAGCAGCTTCCGACCCAGGGGTATGGGGACTGAAGCTTTCTTT. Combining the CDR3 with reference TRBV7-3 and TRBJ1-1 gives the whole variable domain GAGVSQTPSNKVTEKGKYVELRCDPISGHTALYWYRQSLGQGPEFLIYFQGTGAADDSGLPNDRFFAVRPEGSVSTLKIQRTERGDSAVYLCASSFRPRGMGTEAFFGQGTRLTVV.

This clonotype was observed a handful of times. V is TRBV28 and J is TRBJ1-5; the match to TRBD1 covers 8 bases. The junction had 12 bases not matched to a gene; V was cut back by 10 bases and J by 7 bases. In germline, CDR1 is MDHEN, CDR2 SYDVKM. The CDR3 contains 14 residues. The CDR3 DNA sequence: TGTGCCACTTCGGACAGGGCGAAAGTACAGCCCCAGCATTTT. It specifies CATSDRAKVQPQHF.

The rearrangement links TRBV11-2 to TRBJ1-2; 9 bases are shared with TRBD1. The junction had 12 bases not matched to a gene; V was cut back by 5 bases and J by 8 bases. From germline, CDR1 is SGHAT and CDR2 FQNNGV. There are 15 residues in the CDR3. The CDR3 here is CASSRIRDRVRGYTF. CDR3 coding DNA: TGTGCCAGCAGCCGTATCAGGGACAGGGTGCGCGGCTACACCTTC.

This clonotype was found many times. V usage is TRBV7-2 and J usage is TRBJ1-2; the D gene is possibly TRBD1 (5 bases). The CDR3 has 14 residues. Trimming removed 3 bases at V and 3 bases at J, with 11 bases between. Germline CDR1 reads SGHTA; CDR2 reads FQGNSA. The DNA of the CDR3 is TGTGCCAGCAGCTTCAGCAGGGACGACTATGGCTACACCTTC. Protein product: CASSFSRDDYGYTF.

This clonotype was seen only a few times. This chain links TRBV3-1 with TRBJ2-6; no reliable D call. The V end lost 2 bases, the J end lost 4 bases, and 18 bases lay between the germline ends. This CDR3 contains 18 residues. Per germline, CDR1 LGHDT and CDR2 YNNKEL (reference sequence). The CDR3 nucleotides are TGTGCCAGCAGCCAAAGGCAGTCCGGATCGTTGGGGGCCAACGTCCTGACTTTC. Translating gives CASSQRQSGSLGANVLTF.

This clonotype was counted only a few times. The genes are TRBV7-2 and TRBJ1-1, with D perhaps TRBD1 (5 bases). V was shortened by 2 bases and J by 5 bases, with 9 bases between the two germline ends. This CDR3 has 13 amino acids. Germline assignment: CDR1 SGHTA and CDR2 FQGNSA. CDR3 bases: TGTGCCAGCAGCTTAAAGGGGCAGACTGAAGCTTTCTTT. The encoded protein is CASSLKGQTEAFF.

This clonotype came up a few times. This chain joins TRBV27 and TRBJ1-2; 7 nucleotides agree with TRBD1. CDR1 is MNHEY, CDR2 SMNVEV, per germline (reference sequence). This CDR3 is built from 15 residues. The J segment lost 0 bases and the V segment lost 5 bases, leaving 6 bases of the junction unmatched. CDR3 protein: CASSPWDSTNYGYTF. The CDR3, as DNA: TGTGCCAGCAGTCCCTGGGACAGTACTAACTATGGCTACACCTTC.

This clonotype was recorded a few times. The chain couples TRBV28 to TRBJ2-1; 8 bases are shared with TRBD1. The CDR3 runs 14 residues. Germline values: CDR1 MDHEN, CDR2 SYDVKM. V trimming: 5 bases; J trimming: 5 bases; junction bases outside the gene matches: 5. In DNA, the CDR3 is TGTGCCAGCAGTCGCAGGGGGCCCGACAATGAGCAGTTCTTC. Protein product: CASSRRGPDNEQFF.

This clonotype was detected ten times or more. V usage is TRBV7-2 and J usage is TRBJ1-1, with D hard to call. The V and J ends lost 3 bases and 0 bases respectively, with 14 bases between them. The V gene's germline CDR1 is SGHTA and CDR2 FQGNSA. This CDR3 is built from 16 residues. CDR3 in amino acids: CASSFRVLGMNTEAFF. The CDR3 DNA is TGTGCCAGCAGCTTCCGCGTCCTGGGGATGAACACTGAAGCTTTCTTT.